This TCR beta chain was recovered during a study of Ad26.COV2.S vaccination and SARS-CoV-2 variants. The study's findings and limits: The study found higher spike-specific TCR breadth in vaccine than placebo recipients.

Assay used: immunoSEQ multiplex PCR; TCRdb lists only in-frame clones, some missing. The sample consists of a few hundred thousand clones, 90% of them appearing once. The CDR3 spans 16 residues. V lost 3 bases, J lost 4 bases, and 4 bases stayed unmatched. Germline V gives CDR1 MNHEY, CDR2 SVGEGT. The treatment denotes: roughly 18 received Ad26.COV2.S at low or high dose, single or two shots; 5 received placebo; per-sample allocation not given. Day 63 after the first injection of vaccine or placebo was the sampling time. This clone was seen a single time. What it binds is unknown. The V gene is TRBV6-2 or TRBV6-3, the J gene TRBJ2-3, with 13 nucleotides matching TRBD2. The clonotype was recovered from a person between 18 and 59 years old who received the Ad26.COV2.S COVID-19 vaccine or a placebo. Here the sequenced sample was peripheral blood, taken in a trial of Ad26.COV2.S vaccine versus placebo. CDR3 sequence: CASSYRTSGSSDTQYF. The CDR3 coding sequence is TGTGCCAGCAGTTATAGGACTAGCGGGAGCTCAGATACGCAGTATTTT.